The 24 T cell receptor beta chains listed next were all sequenced from one sample in a study of blood T cells in healthy people across ages. Primers used in a second PCR of about 7 to 12 cycles were a sample-barcoded 5' primer and a J-beta primer mix. MiXCR, applied by TCRdb to the 5' RACE reads, yields one record per CDR3 protein. The sample has 1.5 million to 2 million distinct CDR3 sequences; 28% are singletons. The sequenced sample was blood. Receptors originate from a woman younger than 45 in good health.

In its sample, this clonotype was seen a few times. The chain is built from TRBV5-1 and TRBJ2-3; 11 bases match TRBD2. Trimming cost V 4 bases and J 3 bases; bases outside gene matches: 7. Germline V gives CDR1 SGHRS, CDR2 YFSETQ. This CDR3 is built from 16 residues. CDR3 DNA sequence: TGCGCCAGCAGCACCCCTAGCGGGGGGAGTACAGATACGCAGTATTTT. Translation gives CASSTPSGGSTDTQYF.

This clonotype was observed a few times. The CDR3 bases are TGTGCCAGCAGCTTAAAAGGATGGGAGACCCAGTACTTC. Amino acid sequence: CASSLKGWETQYF. V is TRBV7-3 and J is TRBJ2-5; D is uncertain. The CDR3 spans 13 residues. The V end was cut by 1 base, the J end by 5 bases, with 8 bases between. The germline gives CDR1 SGHTA, CDR2 FQGTGA.

The CDR3 loop reads CSARDEGWNQPQHF. CDR3 nucleotide sequence: TGCAGTGCTAGAGATGAGGGTTGGAATCAGCCCCAGCATTTT. The rearrangement uses TRBV20-1 and TRBJ1-5; D uncertain. This CDR3 contains 14 residues. Trimming left V 0 bases short and J 4 bases short, with 10 bases between. The germline V gene has CDR1 DFQATT and CDR2 SNEGSKA (reference sequence).

This clonotype was detected a few times. One end of the junction fails to match germline, which may point to a read error. The genes are TRBV6-1 and TRBJ2-7; 8 bases match TRBD1. CDR3 length equals 15 residues. The germline CDR1 and CDR2 sequences are MNHNS and SASEGT. The CDR3 region is CASIERQGISYEQYF. The CDR3 nucleotides read TGTGCCAGCATTGAACGACAGGGGATAAGCTACGAGCAGTACTTC.

The chain couples TRBV4-1 to TRBJ1-5; D is perhaps TRBD1 (5 bases). The germline CDR1 and CDR2 sequences are MGHRA and YSYEKL. The CDR3 has 16 residues. The ends were cut back, 0 bases at V and 2 bases at J, with 11 bases in the middle. CDR3 in DNA: TGCGCCAGCAGCCAAGAAGGGACGGTTGGCAATCAGCCCCAGCATTTT. Amino acid sequence: CASSQEGTVGNQPQHF.

This clonotype was picked up many times. A junction boundary mismatches the germline segment, possibly from a read error. The J gene is TRBJ2-7, the V gene TRBV11-2; 10 bases line up with TRBD1. Germline CDR1 SGHAT, CDR2 FQNNGV. The CDR3 runs to 13 residues. CDR3 loop: CASRGDRGYEQYF. The DNA for the CDR3 is TGCGCCAGCCGTGGGGACAGGGGCTACGAGCAGTACTTC.

This clonotype was recorded a few times. The chain combines TRBV6-1 with TRBJ1-2; the match to TRBD1 covers 7 bases. The CDR3 runs 14 residues. CDR1 MNHNS and CDR2 SASEGT come from the germline V gene. V trimming: 6 bases; J trimming: 4 bases; junction bases outside the gene matches: 8. For the CDR3, the DNA is TGTGCCAGCAGCCAAGACAGGGAGGCCTATGGCTACACCTTC. Protein: CASSQDREAYGYTF.

This clonotype was observed at least ten times. This CDR3 reads CASGLGSESSYNEQFF. The CDR3 region has the DNA TGTGCTAGTGGTTTGGGTAGCGAGAGCTCCTACAATGAGCAGTTCTTC. The chain links TRBV12-5 to TRBJ2-1; tentatively, D is TRBD2 (5 bases). The V gene lost 1 base and the J gene lost 0 bases, with 10 bases spanning the gap. This CDR3 spans 16 amino acids. Germline lookup yields CDR1 LGHNT and CDR2 FRNRAP.

This clonotype has more than one count but fewer than ten. The chain recombines TRBV5-4 with TRBJ1-2; D unresolved. Germline values: CDR1 SGHNT, CDR2 YYREEE (reference sequence). Trimming took off 4 bases at V and 5 bases at J, with 12 bases between the two ends. This CDR3 has 13 residues. The CDR3 coding sequence is TGTGCCAGCAGCCCGGCCCCATCTTATGGCTACACCTTC. Its protein product is CASSPAPSYGYTF. Looking up the rest from reference TRBV5-4 and TRBJ1-2 gives the full variable domain: ETGVTQSPTHLIKTRGQQVTLRCSSQSGHNTVSWYQQALGQGPQFIFQYYREEENGRGNFPPRFSGLQFPNYSSELNVNALELDDSALYLCASSPAPSYGYTFGSGTRLTVV.

About this clonotype: Compared with germline, one end of the junction differs, possibly owing to a read error. The J gene is TRBJ1-6, the V gene TRBV10-3; the D gene is possibly TRBD1 (6 bases). The CDR3 has 16 amino acids. Germline V gene lookup returns CDR1 ENHRY and CDR2 SYGVKD. This CDR3 is CAISESGAPKFSSLHF. CDR3 DNA sequence: TGTGCCATCAGTGAGTCGGGGGCTCCCAAATTTTCATCCCTCCACTTT.

This clonotype has only a few counts. The chain employs TRBV13 and TRBJ2-4; D gene unclear. CDR3 size: 15 residues. Germline V CDR1 and CDR2: PRHDT, FYEKMQ (reference sequence). V was trimmed by 4 bases and J by 3 bases, leaving 13 bases between them. The CDR3, as DNA: TGTGCCAGCAGCTCCCGAGGTTGGGGCAAAAACATTCAGTACTTC. Its translation is CASSSRGWGKNIQYF.

As to this clonotype: Relative to the germline gene, one junction end is altered; a read error may explain this. This chain joins TRBV6-6 and TRBJ2-7, with a weak D call TRBD2 (7 bases). CDR3 length equals 15 residues. Germline values: CDR1 MNHNY, CDR2 SVGAGI (reference sequence). DNA for the CDR3: TGTACCAGCAGTTACGGAGGGGGGGGGTTCTACGAGCAGTACTTC. Protein product: CTSSYGGGGFYEQYF.

Only a few counts were recorded for this clonotype. This chain connects TRBV12-3 or TRBV12-4 to TRBJ1-1; D remains ambiguous. Trimming took off 7 bases at V and 1 base at J, with 10 bases between the two ends. The CDR3 runs 13 residues. The CDR3 DNA sequence: TGTGCCAGCACTTACTCGAGGAACACTGAAGCTTTCTTT. It encodes CASTYSRNTEAFF.

This clonotype came up many times. This CDR3 reads CSVEVRTGTNYGYTF. CDR3 bases: TGCAGCGTTGAAGTCCGGACAGGGACTAACTATGGCTACACCTTC. The rearrangement links TRBV29-1 to TRBJ1-2, with TRBD1 matching 8 bases. Trimming took 1 base from V and 0 from J; bases not matched to a gene: 4. Germline V gives CDR1 SQVTM, CDR2 ANQGSEA. This CDR3 contains 15 residues.

The chain couples TRBV10-3 to TRBJ1-1; 8 bases are a match to TRBD1. This CDR3 is built from 13 residues. Trimming took 10 bases from V and 8 from J; bases not matched to a gene: 12. CDR1 is ENHRY and CDR2 is SYGVKD in the germline V gene. CDR3 bases: TGTGCCACCCGACAGGGGTTCTACTCGGAAGCTTTCTTT. Its translation is CATRQGFYSEAFF.

On this clonotype: A junction boundary mismatches the germline segment, possibly from a read error. The chain carries TRBV15 and TRBJ2-7, with 11 nucleotides matching TRBD1. The CDR3 is made up of 15 amino acids. Looked up from germline, CDR1 is LNHNV and CDR2 is YYDKDF (reference sequence). The chain's CDR3 is CAASSPRDRGYEQYF. CDR3 bases: TGTGCCGCCAGCAGTCCCCGGGACAGGGGGTACGAGCAGTACTTC.

V is TRBV24-1 and J is TRBJ2-3; the D gene could be TRBD1 or TRBD2 (5 bases each). This CDR3 is 15 amino acids long. Per the germline V gene, CDR1 is KGHDR and CDR2 is SFDVKD. V was clipped by 8 bases and J by 2 bases, with 16 bases between them. The CDR3 is CATTDPRDHTDTQYF. The DNA for the CDR3 is TGTGCCACCACCGACCCGAGGGACCACACAGATACGCAGTATTTT.

The chain has TRBV6-1 and TRBJ1-2; unclear D gene. The germline V and J ends were trimmed by 5 bases and 4 bases, with 23 bases remaining between them. Germline-derived CDR1 and CDR2 are MNHNS and SASEGT. There are 17 residues in the CDR3. CDR3 protein: CASSPREVRGVFYGYTF. The CDR3 DNA is TGTGCCAGCAGTCCACGGGAAGTCAGAGGAGTGTTCTATGGCTACACCTTC.

This clonotype has a single count. Germline and junction disagree at one end, which may indicate a read error. The chain is built from TRBV28 and TRBJ1-2; 8 nucleotides agree with TRBD1. The CDR3 runs 15 residues. Germline-derived CDR1 and CDR2 are MDHEN and SYDVKM. This chain's CDR3 is CASSQTGTGNYGHTF. CDR3 in DNA: TGTGCCAGCAGTCAAACCGGGACAGGAAACTATGGCCACACCTTC.

As regards this clonotype: A read error may be the cause here, since a much bigger clone is one base away. The chain employs TRBV4-2 and TRBJ1-3; D gene unclear. The CDR3 contains 14 residues. Per germline, CDR1 LGHNA and CDR2 YNFKEQ. In DNA, the CDR3 is TGTGCCAGCAGCCCTGAAATGCCTGGAAACACCACATATTTT. This codes for CASSPEMPGNTTYF.

As to this clonotype: Mismatch with germline at one junction end may stem from a read error. The chain joins TRBV12-3 or TRBV12-4 to TRBJ2-2; 7 bases fit TRBD1. The CDR3 sequence is 14 residues long. The CDR3: CASSFPGNSGGLFF. The CDR3 nucleotides are TGTGCCAGCAGTTTCCCGGGAAATTCAGGGGGGCTGTTTTTT.

This clonotype was counted between two and nine times. CDR3 DNA: TGTGCCAGCAGCCACACCCTCTCTAATGAGCAGTTCTTC. As protein: CASSHTLSNEQFF. This chain connects TRBV7-9 to TRBJ2-1; no definite D call. The germline V and J ends were trimmed by 5 bases and 7 bases, with 12 bases remaining between them. The CDR3 covers 13 residues. CDR1 is SEHNR and CDR2 is FQNEAQ in the germline V gene (reference sequence).

The chain recombines TRBV11-2 with TRBJ2-3; the D gene is possibly TRBD1 (6 bases). Germline V lookup: CDR1 SGHAT, CDR2 FQNNGV. The CDR3 totals 15 residues. V was cut by 1 base and J by 4 bases, with 12 bases left in between. The CDR3 loop is CASSLVLQGSDTQYF. CDR3 bases: TGTGCCAGCAGCTTAGTTTTACAGGGATCAGATACGCAGTATTTT. Using reference TRBV11-2 and TRBJ2-3 for the parts outside the CDR3, the full variable domain is EAGVAQSPRYKIIEKRQSVAFWCNPISGHATLYWYQQILGQGPKLLIQFQNNGVVDDSQLPKDRFSAERLKGVDSTLKIQPAKLEDSAVYLCASSLVLQGSDTQYFGPGTRLTVL.

A word on this clonotype: A much larger clone lies a single base off, so this may be a read error. CDR3: CALGGAYNQQFF. CDR3 coding DNA: TGTGCGTTGGGCGGGGCGTACAATCAGCAGTTCTTC. The gene calls are TRBV10-3 and TRBJ2-1, with D maybe TRBD2 (6 bases). The CDR3 extends over 12 amino acids. Germline-derived CDR1 and CDR2 are ENHRY and SYGVKD.